The present TCR beta chain was sequenced within a study of a mutant IDH1 vaccine in newly diagnosed glioma. As concerns this clone: Its cognate antigen is unknown.

Time point reported: week 47, end of study. All doses held 300 ug of mutant IDH1 20-mer peptide, with topical imiquimod. Newly diagnosed WHO grade 3 or 4 IDH1-mutant, ATRX-lost astrocytomas were identified in the donors. Germline assignment: CDR1 SGHNT and CDR2 YYREEE (reference sequence). The V and J ends lost 1 base and 0 bases respectively, with 17 bases between them. This CDR3 is 19 amino acids long. Notes on the study in general: In approximately 92% of patients, immune responses induced by the vaccine occurred.

Measured with immunoSEQ multiplex PCR; TCRdb has only the in-frame clones, and not every one. In the table there are more than 50,000 clones, 65% of which are singletons. The source material was peripheral blood mononuclear cells (PBMCs), sampled from a glioma patient whose treatment included an IDH1 peptide vaccine. The receptor's source is a man aged 35 to 55 with glioma. Some clones in this sample may be carry-over from other donors' samples. The chain combines TRBV5-4 with TRBJ1-6; no firm D call. CDR3 loop: CASSLPGYGYSSYNSPLHF. In nucleotides, the CDR3 is TGTGCCAGCAGCTTGCCCGGATATGGGTACAGCTCCTATAATTCACCCCTCCACTTT.